The clone carrying this T cell receptor beta chain was recorded a few times. Its antigen is not identified. Built from TCR beta cDNA, the libraries had unique molecular identifiers in them. TCRdb redid the calling of the PCR reads with MiXCR, one entry per CDR3 protein. Of about 810,000 distinct CDR3 sequences in the sample, 53% were seen once. The record originates from a study of post-analysis software for immune sequencing data. The study's findings and limits: There were about five TRBV segments more frequent in patients than controls, and TRBV5-6, TRBV5-1 and TRBV20-1 were among them.

The length of the CDR3 is 13 residues. Looked up from germline, CDR1 is SGHRS and CDR2 is YFSETQ. V shed 1 base, J shed 4 bases, and the junction held 1 base outside the gene matches. The source is a girl aged 5-17 years with multiple sclerosis. V gene TRBV5-1 combines with J gene TRBJ2-5, with TRBD2 matching 7 bases. Material for sequencing was blood. In DNA form, the CDR3 reads TGCGCCAGCAGCTTGCTAGCGGTAGAGACCCAGTACTTC. As protein: CASSLLAVETQYF.